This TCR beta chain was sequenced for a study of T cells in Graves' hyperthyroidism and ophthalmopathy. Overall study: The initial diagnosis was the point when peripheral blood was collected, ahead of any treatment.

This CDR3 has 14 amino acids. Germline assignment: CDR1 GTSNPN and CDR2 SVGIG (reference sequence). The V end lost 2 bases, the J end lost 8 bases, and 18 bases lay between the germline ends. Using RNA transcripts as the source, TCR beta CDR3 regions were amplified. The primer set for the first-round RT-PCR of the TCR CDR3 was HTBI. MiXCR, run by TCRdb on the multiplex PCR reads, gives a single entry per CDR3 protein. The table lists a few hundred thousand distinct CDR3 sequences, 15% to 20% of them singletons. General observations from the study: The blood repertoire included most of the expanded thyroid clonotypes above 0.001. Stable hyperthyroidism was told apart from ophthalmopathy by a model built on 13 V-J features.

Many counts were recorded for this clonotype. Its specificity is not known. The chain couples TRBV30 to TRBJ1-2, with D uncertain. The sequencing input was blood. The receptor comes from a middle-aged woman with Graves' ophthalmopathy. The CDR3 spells CAWSLKRVVGGYTF. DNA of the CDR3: TGTGCCTGGAGTCTTAAGAGGGTAGTCGGGGGCTACACCTTC.